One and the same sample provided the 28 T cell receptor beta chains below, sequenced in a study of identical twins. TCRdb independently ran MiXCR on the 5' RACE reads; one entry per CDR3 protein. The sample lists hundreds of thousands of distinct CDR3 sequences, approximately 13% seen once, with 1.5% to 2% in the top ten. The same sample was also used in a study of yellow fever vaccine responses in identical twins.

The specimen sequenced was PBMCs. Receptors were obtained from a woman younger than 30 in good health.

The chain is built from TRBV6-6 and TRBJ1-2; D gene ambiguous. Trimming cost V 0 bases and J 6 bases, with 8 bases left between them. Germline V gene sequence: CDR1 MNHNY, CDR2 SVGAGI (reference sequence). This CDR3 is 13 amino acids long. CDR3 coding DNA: TGTGCCAGCAGTTACTCGAACGGGGATGGCTACACCTTC. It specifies CASSYSNGDGYTF.

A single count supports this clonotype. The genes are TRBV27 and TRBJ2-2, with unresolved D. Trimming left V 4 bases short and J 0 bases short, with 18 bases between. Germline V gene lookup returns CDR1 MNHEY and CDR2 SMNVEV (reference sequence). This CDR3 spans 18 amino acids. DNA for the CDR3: TGTGCCAGCAGTTCCAGACGGATTCCTTTCGCGAACACCGGGGAGCTGTTTTTT. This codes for CASSSRRIPFANTGELFF.

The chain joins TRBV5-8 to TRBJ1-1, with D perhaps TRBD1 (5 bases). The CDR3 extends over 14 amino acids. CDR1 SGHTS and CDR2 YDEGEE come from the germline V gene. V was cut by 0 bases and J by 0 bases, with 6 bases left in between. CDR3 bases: TGTGCCAGCAGCTTGGTGACAGTGAACACTGAAGCTTTCTTT. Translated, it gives CASSLVTVNTEAFF.

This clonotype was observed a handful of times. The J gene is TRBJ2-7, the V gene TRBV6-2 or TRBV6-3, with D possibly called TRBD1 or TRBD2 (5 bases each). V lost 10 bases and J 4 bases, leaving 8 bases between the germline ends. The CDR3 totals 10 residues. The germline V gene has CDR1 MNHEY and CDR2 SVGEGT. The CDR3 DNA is TGTGCCACCGGGGCTTACGAGCAGTACTTC. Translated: CATGAYEQYF.

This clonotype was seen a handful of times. The CDR3 reads CSTFSGRGVSETQYF. DNA of the CDR3: TGCAGTACCTTTAGCGGGAGAGGAGTTTCGGAGACCCAGTACTTC. This chain joins TRBV20-1 and TRBJ2-5; 9 bases align to TRBD2. Germline V gene lookup returns CDR1 DFQATT and CDR2 SNEGSKA (reference sequence). The CDR3 runs 15 residues. V shed 8 bases, J shed 5 bases, and the junction held 15 bases outside the gene matches.

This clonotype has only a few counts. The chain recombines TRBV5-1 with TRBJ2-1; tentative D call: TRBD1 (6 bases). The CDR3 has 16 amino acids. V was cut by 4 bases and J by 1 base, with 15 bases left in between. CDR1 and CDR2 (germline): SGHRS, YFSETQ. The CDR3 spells CASSVAGAGSYNEQFF. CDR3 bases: TGCGCCAGCAGCGTAGCAGGGGCTGGGTCCTACAATGAGCAGTTCTTC. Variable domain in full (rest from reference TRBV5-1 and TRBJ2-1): KAGVTQTPRYLIKTRGQQVTLSCSPISGHRSVSWYQQTPGQGLQFLFEYFSETQRNKGNFPGRFSGRQFSNSRSEMNVSTLELGDSALYLCASSVAGAGSYNEQFFGPGTRLTVL.

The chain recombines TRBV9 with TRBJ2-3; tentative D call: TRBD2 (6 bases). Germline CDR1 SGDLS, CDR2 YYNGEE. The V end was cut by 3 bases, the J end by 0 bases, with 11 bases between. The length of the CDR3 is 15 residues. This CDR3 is CASSDRAGSTDTQYF. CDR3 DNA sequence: TGTGCCAGCAGCGACCGAGCGGGCAGCACAGATACGCAGTATTTT.

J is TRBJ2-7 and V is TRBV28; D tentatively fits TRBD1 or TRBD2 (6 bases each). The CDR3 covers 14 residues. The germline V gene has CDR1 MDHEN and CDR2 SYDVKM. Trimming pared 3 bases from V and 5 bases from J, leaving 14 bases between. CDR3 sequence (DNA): TGTGCCAGCAGTTTTTGGGGGGCAAGGAACGAGCAGTACTTC. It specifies CASSFWGARNEQYF.

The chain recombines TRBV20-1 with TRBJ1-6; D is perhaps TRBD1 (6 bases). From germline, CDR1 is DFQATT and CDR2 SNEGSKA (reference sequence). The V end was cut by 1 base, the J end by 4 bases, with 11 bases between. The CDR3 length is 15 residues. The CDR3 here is CSARGTQGYNSPLHF. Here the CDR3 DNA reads TGCAGTGCTAGAGGAACCCAGGGGTATAATTCACCCCTCCACTTT.

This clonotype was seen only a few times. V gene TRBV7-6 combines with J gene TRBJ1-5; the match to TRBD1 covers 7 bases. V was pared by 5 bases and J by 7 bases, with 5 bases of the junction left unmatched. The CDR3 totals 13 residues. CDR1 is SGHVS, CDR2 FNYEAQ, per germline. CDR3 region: CASSPDREQPQHF. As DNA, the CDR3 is TGTGCCAGCAGCCCAGACAGGGAACAGCCCCAGCATTTT. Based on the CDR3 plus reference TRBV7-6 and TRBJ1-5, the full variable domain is GAGVSQSPRYKVTKRGQDVALRCDPISGHVSLYWYRQALGQGPEFLTYFNYEAQQDKSGLPNDRFSAERPEGSISTLTIQRTEQRDSAMYRCASSPDREQPQHFGDGTRLSIL.

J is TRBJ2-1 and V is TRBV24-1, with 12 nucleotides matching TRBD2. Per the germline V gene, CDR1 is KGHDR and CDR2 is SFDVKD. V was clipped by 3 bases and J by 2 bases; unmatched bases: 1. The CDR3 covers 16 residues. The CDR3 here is CATSDGLAGTYNEQFF. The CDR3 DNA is TGTGCCACCAGTGATGGACTAGCGGGAACCTACAATGAGCAGTTCTTC.

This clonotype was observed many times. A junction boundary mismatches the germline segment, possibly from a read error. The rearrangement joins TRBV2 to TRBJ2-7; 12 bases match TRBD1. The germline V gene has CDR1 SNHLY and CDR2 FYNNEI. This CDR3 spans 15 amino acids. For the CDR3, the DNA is TGTGCCAGCAGTGAAGACCCCAGGGACAGGGGGCAATTCACCTTC. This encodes CASSEDPRDRGQFTF.

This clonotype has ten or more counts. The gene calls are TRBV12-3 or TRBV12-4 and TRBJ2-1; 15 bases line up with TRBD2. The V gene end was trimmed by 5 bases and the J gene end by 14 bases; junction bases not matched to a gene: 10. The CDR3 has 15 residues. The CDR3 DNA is TGTGCCAGCAGTCCCGGACTAGCGGGAGGGCCTAGAGAGTTCTTC. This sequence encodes CASSPGLAGGPREFF.

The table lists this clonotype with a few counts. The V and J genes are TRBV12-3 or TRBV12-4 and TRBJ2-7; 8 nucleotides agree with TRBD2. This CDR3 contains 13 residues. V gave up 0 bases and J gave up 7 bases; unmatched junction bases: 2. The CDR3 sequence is CASSLAAGGEQYV. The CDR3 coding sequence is TGTGCCAGCAGTTTAGCGGCGGGAGGAGAGCAGTACGTC.

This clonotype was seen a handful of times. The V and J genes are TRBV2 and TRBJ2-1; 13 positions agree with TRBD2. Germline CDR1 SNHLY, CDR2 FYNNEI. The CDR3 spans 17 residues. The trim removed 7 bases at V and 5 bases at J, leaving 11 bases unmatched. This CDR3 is CASTLPQTSGGNNEQFF. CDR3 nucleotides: TGTGCCAGCACCCTCCCGCAGACTAGCGGGGGGAACAATGAGCAGTTCTTC.

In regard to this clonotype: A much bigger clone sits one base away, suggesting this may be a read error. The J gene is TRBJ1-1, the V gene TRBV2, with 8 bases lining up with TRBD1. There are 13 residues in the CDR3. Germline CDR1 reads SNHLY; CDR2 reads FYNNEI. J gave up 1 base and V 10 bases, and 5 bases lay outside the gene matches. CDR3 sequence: CANRGDRNTEAFF. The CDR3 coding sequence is TGTGCCAACAGGGGGGACAGGAACACTGAAGCTTTCTTT.

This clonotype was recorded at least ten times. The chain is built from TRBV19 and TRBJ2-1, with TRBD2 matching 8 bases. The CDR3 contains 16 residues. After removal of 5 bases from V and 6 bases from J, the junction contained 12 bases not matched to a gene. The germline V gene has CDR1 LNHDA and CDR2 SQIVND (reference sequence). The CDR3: CASSFTSGSPSNEQFF. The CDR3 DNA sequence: TGTGCCAGTAGTTTCACTAGCGGCAGCCCCTCCAATGAGCAGTTCTTC.

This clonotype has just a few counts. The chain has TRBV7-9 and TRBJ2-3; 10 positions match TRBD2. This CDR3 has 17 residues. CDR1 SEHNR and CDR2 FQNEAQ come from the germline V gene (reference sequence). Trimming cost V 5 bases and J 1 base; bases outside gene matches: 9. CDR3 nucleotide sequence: TGTGCCAGCAGCCCCCTGATCAGCGGGGGGGGCACAGATACGCAGTATTTT. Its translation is CASSPLISGGGTDTQYF.

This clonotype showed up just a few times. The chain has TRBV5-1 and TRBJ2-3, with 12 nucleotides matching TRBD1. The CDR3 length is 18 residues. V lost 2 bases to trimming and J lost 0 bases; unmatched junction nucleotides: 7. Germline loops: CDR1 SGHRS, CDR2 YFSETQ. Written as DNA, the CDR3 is TGCGCCAGCAGCTTCCTGGGACAGGGGGCTACTAGCACAGATACGCAGTATTTT. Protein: CASSFLGQGATSTDTQYF. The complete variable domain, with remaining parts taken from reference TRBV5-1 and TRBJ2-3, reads KAGVTQTPRYLIKTRGQQVTLSCSPISGHRSVSWYQQTPGQGLQFLFEYFSETQRNKGNFPGRFSGRQFSNSRSEMNVSTLELGDSALYLCASSFLGQGATSTDTQYFGPGTRLTVL.

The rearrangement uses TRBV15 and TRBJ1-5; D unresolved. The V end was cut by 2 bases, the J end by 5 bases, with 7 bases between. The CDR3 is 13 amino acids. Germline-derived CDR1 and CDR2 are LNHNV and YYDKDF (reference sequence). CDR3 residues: CATSRHTYQPQHF. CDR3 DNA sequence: TGTGCCACCAGCAGACATACCTATCAGCCCCAGCATTTT.

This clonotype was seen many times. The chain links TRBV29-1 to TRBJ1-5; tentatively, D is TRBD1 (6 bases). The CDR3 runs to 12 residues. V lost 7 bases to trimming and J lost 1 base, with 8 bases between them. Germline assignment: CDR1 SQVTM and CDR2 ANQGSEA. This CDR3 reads CSAQGSNQPQHF. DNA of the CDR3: TGCAGCGCCCAGGGGAGCAATCAGCCCCAGCATTTT.

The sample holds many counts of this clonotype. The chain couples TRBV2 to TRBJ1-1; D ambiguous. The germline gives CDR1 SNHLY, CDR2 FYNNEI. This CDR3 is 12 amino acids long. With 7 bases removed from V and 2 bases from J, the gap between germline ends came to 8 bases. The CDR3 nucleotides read TGTGCCAGCACCCTTGGCAACACTGAAGCTTTCTTT. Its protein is CASTLGNTEAFF.

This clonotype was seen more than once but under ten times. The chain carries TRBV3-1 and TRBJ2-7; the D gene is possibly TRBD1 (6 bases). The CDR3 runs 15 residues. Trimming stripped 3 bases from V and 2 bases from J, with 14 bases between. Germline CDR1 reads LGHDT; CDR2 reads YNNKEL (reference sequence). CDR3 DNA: TGTGCCAGCAGCCACGGGACATCGGTGGCCTACGAGCAGTACTTC. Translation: CASSHGTSVAYEQYF.

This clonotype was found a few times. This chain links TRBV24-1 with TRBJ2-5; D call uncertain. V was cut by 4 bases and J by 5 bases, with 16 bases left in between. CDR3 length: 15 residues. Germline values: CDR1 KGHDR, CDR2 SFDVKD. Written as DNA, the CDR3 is TGTGCCACCAGTGACCCTACTACCTATAGGGAGACCCAGTACTTC. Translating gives CATSDPTTYRETQYF.

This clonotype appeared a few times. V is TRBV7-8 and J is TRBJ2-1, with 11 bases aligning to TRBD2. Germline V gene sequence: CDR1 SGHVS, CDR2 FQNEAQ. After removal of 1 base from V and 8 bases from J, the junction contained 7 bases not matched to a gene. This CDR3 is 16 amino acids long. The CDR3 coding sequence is TGTGCCAGCAGCTTAGTGGTAGCGGGAGGGCCTTATGAGCAGTTCTTC. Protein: CASSLVVAGGPYEQFF. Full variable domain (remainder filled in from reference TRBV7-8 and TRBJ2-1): GAGVSQSPRYKVAKRGQDVALRCDPISGHVSLFWYQQALGQGPEFLTYFQNEAQLDKSGLPSDRFFAERPEGSVSTLKIQRTQQEDSAVYLCASSLVVAGGPYEQFFGPGTRLTVL.

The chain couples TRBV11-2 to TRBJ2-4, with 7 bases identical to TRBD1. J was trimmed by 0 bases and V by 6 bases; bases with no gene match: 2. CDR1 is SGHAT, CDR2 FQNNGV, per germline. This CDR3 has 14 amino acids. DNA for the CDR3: TGTGCCAGCAGTGGGACAGCAGCCAAAAACATTCAGTACTTC. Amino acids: CASSGTAAKNIQYF.

DNA of the CDR3: TGTGCCAGCAGTCCCCGCGGTGGGGGGCGCCCCGGGGAGCTGTTTTTT. It translates to CASSPRGGGRPGELFF. The chain employs TRBV12-3 or TRBV12-4 and TRBJ2-2, with D perhaps being TRBD1 or TRBD2 (6 bases each). The CDR3 is made up of 16 amino acids. V was shortened by 5 bases and J by 6 bases, with 19 bases between the two germline ends.

The CDR3 reads CASTWSSSGPSNEQFF. The DNA for the CDR3 is TGTGCCAGCACCTGGTCGAGTAGCGGCCCTTCCAATGAGCAGTTCTTC. The chain links TRBV27 to TRBJ2-1, with a weak D call TRBD2 (6 bases). The V end was cut by 7 bases, the J end by 6 bases, with 22 bases between. CDR1 is MNHEY, CDR2 SMNVEV, per germline (reference sequence). The length of the CDR3 is 16 residues.